The 25 T cell receptor beta chains below come from one sample, sequenced in a study of metastatic and nonmetastatic thyroid tumors. Treatment of any kind had been given to no patient before thyroid surgery. TCRdb re-analyzed the PCR reads using MiXCR. The data contain approximately 20,000 clones, approximately 40% of them seen just once; the ten biggest clones take up under 30%. The sequenced sample consisted of tumor tissue. All receptors derive from a female donor with papillary thyroid cancer or a benign thyroid nodule (not recorded which). Some clones in this sample may be carry-over from other donors' samples.

This clone has more than one count but fewer than ten. Other DNA sequences in the sample encode the same CDR3. The chain recombines TRBV20-1 with TRBJ2-7; 7 nucleotides agree with TRBD2. CDR1 is DFQATT and CDR2 is SNEGSKA in the germline V gene (reference sequence). The V gene end was trimmed by 0 bases and the J gene end by 6 bases; junction bases not matched to a gene: 5. The length of the CDR3 is 13 residues. The CDR3 region is CSARDRTRGEQYF. The CDR3 region has the DNA TGCAGTGCTAGAGATCGGACTAGAGGCGAGCAGTACTTC.

The chain carries TRBV11-3 and TRBJ2-2; TRBD2 agrees at 7 bases. The germline V gene has CDR1 SGHNT and CDR2 YENEEA. With V trimmed by 5 bases and J by 5 bases, 8 bases remained unmatched. The CDR3 sequence is 15 residues long. Here the CDR3 reads CASSTSSGWTGELFF. The DNA for the CDR3 is TGTGCCAGCAGCACGTCTAGCGGTTGGACCGGGGAGCTGTTTTTT.

V and J are TRBV28 and TRBJ2-3; perhaps TRBD1 as D (6 bases). V lost 8 bases and J 1 base, leaving 25 bases between the germline ends. Germline V CDR1 and CDR2: MDHEN, SYDVKM. The CDR3 loop spans 18 amino acids. In DNA form, the CDR3 reads TGTGCCAGCCCTCCCGGGACATTGGGAACCTTGGGCACAGATACGCAGTATTTT. Protein sequence: CASPPGTLGTLGTDTQYF.

The chain combines TRBV7-6 with TRBJ2-7; 7 positions agree with TRBD2. The junction had 18 bases not matched to a gene; V was cut back by 6 bases and J by 4 bases. This CDR3 is 17 amino acids long. Germline values: CDR1 SGHVS, CDR2 FNYEAQ. DNA of the CDR3: TGTGCCAGCAGATCCCCATGCGGGAGCGGGTTCCTTTACGAGCAGTACTTC. It yields the protein CASRSPCGSGFLYEQYF.

This clone appeared a few times. This chain uses TRBV11-2 with TRBJ2-1; D tentatively reads TRBD1 or TRBD2 (5 bases each). The germline gives CDR1 SGHAT, CDR2 FQNNGV. Trimming removed 5 bases from V and 6 bases from J, with 20 bases in between. This CDR3 spans 16 amino acids. CDR3 amino acids: CASSPRDGPTANEQFF. The CDR3 bases are TGTGCCAGCAGCCCCCGGGACGGACCGACGGCCAATGAGCAGTTCTTC.

V and J are TRBV12-3 or TRBV12-4 and TRBJ2-5, with 7 bases aligning to TRBD2. This CDR3 contains 16 residues. Trimming took 5 bases from V and 3 from J; bases not matched to a gene: 12. The CDR3 nucleotides read TGTGCCAGCAGTCCCCGGGGAGGGCTGACGGAAGAGACCCAGTACTTC. Its protein is CASSPRGGLTEETQYF.

V and J are TRBV7-8 and TRBJ1-6; D ambiguous. CDR3 length: 17 residues. The V gene's germline CDR1 is SGHVS and CDR2 FQNEAQ. The V end was cut by 0 bases, the J end by 6 bases, with 15 bases between. The CDR3 region has the DNA TGTGCCAGCAGCTTAGCGATAGGCACCAACCCTAATTCACCCCTCCACTTT. Translating gives CASSLAIGTNPNSPLHF.

The rearrangement links TRBV6-2 or TRBV6-3 to TRBJ2-5, with 9 bases aligning to TRBD1. The CDR3 length is 14 residues. The V segment lost 4 bases and the J segment 4 bases; nucleotides outside the gene matches: 4. Germline lookup yields CDR1 MNHEY and CDR2 SVGEGT. CDR3 coding DNA: TGTGCCAGCAGTTCGGGACAGGGAGGAGAGACCCAGTACTTC. Residues: CASSSGQGGETQYF.

The chain carries TRBV24-1 and TRBJ2-2; the D is unclear. This CDR3 is 15 amino acids long. Germline V gene sequence: CDR1 KGHDR, CDR2 SFDVKD. Trimming removed 4 bases from V and 0 bases from J, with 8 bases in between. CDR3 sequence (DNA): TGTGCCACCAGTGACTCCTCCACGAACACCGGGGAGCTGTTTTTT. Translated: CATSDSSTNTGELFF.

The genes are TRBV20-1 and TRBJ2-5; maybe TRBD2 (6 bases). Germline CDR1 reads DFQATT; CDR2 reads SNEGSKA (reference sequence). The CDR3 loop spans 14 amino acids. The germline V and J ends were trimmed by 0 bases and 5 bases, with 13 bases remaining between them. CDR3 loop: CSARDRRERETQYF. For the CDR3, the DNA is TGCAGTGCTAGAGATCGGAGGGAGCGGGAGACCCAGTACTTC.

The chain employs TRBV19 and TRBJ1-6; D possibly corresponds to TRBD1 (5 bases). CDR1 and CDR2 from the germline V gene are LNHDA and SQIVND (reference sequence). The CDR3 has 13 residues. V shed 6 bases and J shed 7 bases, with 10 bases lying between them. CDR3 region: CASSPRTNSPLHF. CDR3 sequence (DNA): TGTGCCAGTAGCCCGAGGACAAATTCACCCCTCCACTTT.

V gene TRBV12-3 or TRBV12-4 combines with J gene TRBJ1-2; D is ambiguous. The germline V and J ends were trimmed by 6 bases and 10 bases, with 12 bases remaining between them. This CDR3 spans 11 amino acids. The CDR3 DNA reads TGTGCCAGCAGACGGACCAGTCTCTACACCTTC. Translating it yields CASRRTSLYTF.

The rearrangement joins TRBV12-3 or TRBV12-4 to TRBJ1-3, with D unclear. This CDR3 has 14 amino acids. V was cut by 3 bases and J by 2 bases, with 8 bases left in between. This CDR3 is CASSFMGTGNTIYF. CDR3 DNA: TGTGCCAGCAGTTTCATGGGGACTGGAAACACCATATATTTT.

This clone was detected a few times. This chain connects TRBV12-3 or TRBV12-4 to TRBJ1-2; D is uncertain. This CDR3 has 13 residues. Trimming left V 4 bases short and J 7 bases short, with 13 bases between. The CDR3 is CASSSGLRRGYTF. Here the CDR3 DNA reads TGTGCCAGCAGTTCGGGGTTACGGCGTGGCTACACCTTC.

The table lists this clone with a few counts. This same CDR3 is encoded by further DNA sequences in the sample. The V and J genes are TRBV15 and TRBJ2-7, with TRBD1 matching over 10 bases. J lost 3 bases, V lost 1 base, and 3 bases had no gene match. CDR3 size: 15 residues. Germline CDR1 LNHNV, CDR2 YYDKDF (reference sequence). The chain's CDR3 is CATSRGTGGIYEQYF. CDR3 nucleotide sequence: TGTGCCACCAGCAGAGGGACAGGGGGGATCTACGAGCAGTACTTC.

This clone was recorded many times. The chain recombines TRBV6-4 with TRBJ1-2, with 12 bases lining up with TRBD1. With V trimmed by 0 bases and J by 1 base, 6 bases remained unmatched. The V gene's germline CDR1 is MRHNA and CDR2 SNTAGT. CDR3 size: 18 residues. In DNA, the CDR3 is TGTGCCAGCAGTGACTCGAAGGGACAGGGGGCTATTAACTATGGCTACACCTTC. It specifies CASSDSKGQGAINYGYTF.

The chain carries TRBV18 and TRBJ2-2, with 8 nucleotides matching TRBD1. The CDR3 has 13 amino acids. J lost 6 bases, V lost 5 bases, and 2 bases had no gene match. The germline V gene has CDR1 KGHSH and CDR2 LQKENI. CDR3 nucleotides: TGTGCCAGCTCAGCACAGGGGGCCGGGGAGCTGTTTTTT. Its protein is CASSAQGAGELFF.

V gene TRBV24-1 combines with J gene TRBJ2-6; 7 bases agree with TRBD1. In germline, CDR1 is KGHDR, CDR2 SFDVKD. With 4 bases clipped from V and 3 bases from J, the junction kept 11 bases outside the gene matches. The CDR3 contains 18 residues. CDR3: CATSDHGTDGIGANVLTF. In DNA, the CDR3 is TGTGCCACCAGTGACCACGGGACAGACGGTATTGGGGCCAACGTCCTGACTTTC.

In its sample, this clone was seen a few times. This chain links TRBV12-3 or TRBV12-4 with TRBJ2-7; 8 bases agree with TRBD1. Germline trimming cut 6 bases from V and 3 bases from J; bases unmatched to any gene: 4. The CDR3 has 13 residues. The CDR3 protein is CASRTGAIYEQYF. The CDR3 bases are TGTGCCAGCAGGACAGGGGCCATCTACGAGCAGTACTTC.

The rearrangement joins TRBV10-3 to TRBJ1-5, with 7 bases lining up with TRBD1. The germline V gene has CDR1 ENHRY and CDR2 SYGVKD. V lost 0 bases and J lost 4; bases outside the gene matches: 9. The CDR3 length is 17 residues. This chain's CDR3 is CAISESYGRGSNQPQHF. The DNA of the CDR3 is TGTGCCATCAGTGAGTCGTATGGCAGGGGGTCGAATCAGCCCCAGCATTTT.

The chain recombines TRBV24-1 with TRBJ2-7; D is possibly TRBD1 (5 bases). The CDR3 spans 13 residues. The germline V gene has CDR1 KGHDR and CDR2 SFDVKD. The germline V and J ends were trimmed by 5 bases and 1 base, with 8 bases remaining between them. Here the CDR3 DNA reads TGTGCCACCAGTGCCCCAGGGTCCTACGAGCAGTACTTC. It yields the protein CATSAPGSYEQYF.

This clone was counted between two and nine times. The gene calls are TRBV5-1 and TRBJ1-2, with a weak D call TRBD1 (6 bases). Trimming cost V 0 bases and J 6 bases, with 12 bases left between them. CDR3 size: 14 residues. In germline, CDR1 is SGHRS, CDR2 YFSETQ. The CDR3 is CASSLGGGAHGYTF. The DNA for the CDR3 is TGCGCCAGCAGCTTGGGTGGGGGGGCTCATGGCTACACCTTC.

In DNA form, the CDR3 reads TGCGCCAGCAGCCAAGGGTCCAGGACTGGAAACACCATATATTTT. Its protein product is CASSQGSRTGNTIYF. The chain has TRBV4-3 and TRBJ1-3; no reliable D call. The V end lost 1 base, the J end lost 2 bases, and 9 bases lay between the germline ends. The germline gives CDR1 LGHNA, CDR2 YSLEER. This CDR3 region has 15 residues.

The genes are TRBV5-1 and TRBJ2-7, with 7 bases aligning to TRBD1. Trimming at V came to 0 bases and at J to 3 bases, leaving 6 bases not matched to a gene. The germline V gene has CDR1 SGHRS and CDR2 YFSETQ. The CDR3 extends over 15 amino acids. CDR3 coding DNA: TGCGCCAGCAGCTTGGCCTTAGGGGGCGACTACGAGCAGTACTTC. Translating gives CASSLALGGDYEQYF.

The chain is built from TRBV6-2 or TRBV6-3 and TRBJ2-2, with TRBD1 matching 10 bases. Germline V gives CDR1 MNHEY, CDR2 SVGEGT. This CDR3 region has 13 residues. V was pared by 4 bases and J by 12 bases, with 5 bases of the junction left unmatched. CDR3 sequence reads: CASSSGTGVKLFF. The CDR3, as DNA: TGTGCCAGCAGTTCCGGGACAGGGGTTAAGCTGTTTTTT.